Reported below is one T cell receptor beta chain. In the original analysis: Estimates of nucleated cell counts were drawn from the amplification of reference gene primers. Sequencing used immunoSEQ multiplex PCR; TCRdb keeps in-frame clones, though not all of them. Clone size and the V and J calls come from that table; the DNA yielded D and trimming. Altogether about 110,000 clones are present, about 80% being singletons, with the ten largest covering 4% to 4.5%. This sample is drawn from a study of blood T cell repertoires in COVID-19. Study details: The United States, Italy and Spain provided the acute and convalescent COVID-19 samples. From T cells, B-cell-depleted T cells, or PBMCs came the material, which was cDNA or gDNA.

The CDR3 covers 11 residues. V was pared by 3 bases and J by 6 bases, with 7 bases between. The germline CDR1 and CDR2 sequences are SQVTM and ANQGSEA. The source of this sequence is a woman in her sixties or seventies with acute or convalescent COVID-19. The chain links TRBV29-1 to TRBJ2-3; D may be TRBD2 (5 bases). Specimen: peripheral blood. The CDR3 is CSVEGGDTQYF. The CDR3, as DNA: TGCAGCGTTGAGGGCGGGGATACGCAGTATTTT.